This record looks at one TCR beta chain sequence and its context. Its antigen is undetermined. The sample belongs to a study of cytomegalovirus exposure and HLA in healthy donors. Points from the study as a whole: Trimming of TCR beta V- and J-genes showed a link, identified in a later analysis, to a missense DCLRE1C variant. In a later analysis, the majority of CMV-associated beta chains seemingly showed HLA restriction.

CDR1 MGHDK and CDR2 SYGVNS come from the germline V gene. This CDR3 is built from 15 residues. Losses at the gene ends were 3 bases for V and 0 bases for J; bases not matched to a gene: 4. Primers: 60 Vbeta forward and 13 Jbeta reverse. Clones were read by immunoSEQ multiplex PCR, and TCRdb kept only the in-frame ones, dropping some. This sample yields about 150,000 clones, of which approximately 80% are seen a single time; 6% to 7.5% belongs to the top ten. This clonotype was obtained from a man aged 30-40 years in good health and CMV-seropositive. The rearrangement uses TRBV25-1 and TRBJ2-5; 7 nucleotides line up with TRBD1. Source material: PBMCs. In DNA form, the CDR3 reads TGTGCCAGCAGTGATACGACAGGGAACCAAGAGACCCAGTACTTC. Translating it yields CASSDTTGNQETQYF.